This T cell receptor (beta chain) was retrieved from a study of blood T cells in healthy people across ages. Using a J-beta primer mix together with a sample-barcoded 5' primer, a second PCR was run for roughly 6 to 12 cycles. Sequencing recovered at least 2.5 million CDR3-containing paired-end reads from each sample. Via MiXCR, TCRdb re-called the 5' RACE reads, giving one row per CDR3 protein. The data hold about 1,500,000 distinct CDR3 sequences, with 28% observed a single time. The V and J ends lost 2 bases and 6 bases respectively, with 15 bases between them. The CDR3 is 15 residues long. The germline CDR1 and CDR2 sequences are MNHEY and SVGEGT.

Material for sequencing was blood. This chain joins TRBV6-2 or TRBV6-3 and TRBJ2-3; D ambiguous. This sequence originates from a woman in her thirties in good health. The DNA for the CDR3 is TGTGCCAGCAGTTACCCAGCAGTCGTGGGGGATACGCAGTATTTT. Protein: CASSYPAVVGDTQYF.